These 17 T cell receptor beta chains were sequenced from one sample in a study of T cells in Graves' hyperthyroidism and ophthalmopathy (dated by TCRdb to about 2019). The library was produced with multiplex PCR. Reads for this sample came from an Illumina HiSeq 2000. TCR beta CDR3 regions were amplified from RNA transcripts. The first round of RT-PCR for the TCR CDR3 was performed with the HTBI primer set and the Qiagen OneStep RT-PCR kit. The public reads were run again by TCRdb, first through fastp at Q25 and then through MiXCR, and only productive beta chains were kept. All rows with the same CDR3 protein become a single entry with the most common DNA and genes. For this sample the table gives roughly 570,000 distinct CDR3 sequences, of which about a sixth were detected only once. The ten largest account for under 7.5% of the sample. Sample: blood. The receptors stem from a woman aged 25 to 39 with Graves' hyperthyroidism.

This clonotype was counted only a few times. The chain uses TRBV7-2 and TRBJ2-2; D ambiguous. The CDR3 is made up of 14 amino acids. Germline CDR1 SGHTA, CDR2 FQGNSA. The V and J ends lost 7 bases and 4 bases respectively, with 13 bases between them. CDR3 DNA: TGTGCCAGCACCCCAACTGGGTTCACCGGGGAGCTGTTTTTT. It translates to CASTPTGFTGELFF.

This clonotype was seen repeatedly, ten times or more. The chain has TRBV7-9 and TRBJ2-1; D unclear. The CDR3 is 14 residues long. V gave up 1 base and J gave up 6 bases, with 10 bases separating them. Germline V gene lookup returns CDR1 SEHNR and CDR2 FQNEAQ (reference sequence). CDR3 protein: CASSLVVPPNEQFF. The CDR3 DNA is TGTGCCAGCAGCTTAGTAGTTCCCCCCAATGAGCAGTTCTTC.

This clonotype has ten or more counts. The rearrangement joins TRBV30 to TRBJ2-2; maybe TRBD2 (6 bases). Germline V gives CDR1 GTSNPN, CDR2 SVGIG (reference sequence). CDR3 length: 15 amino acids. Deletions cut 0 bases from V and 6 bases from J, with 14 bases between. CDR3 nucleotide sequence: TGTGCCTGGAGTGTTGATTTTTCGGGGGCCGGGGAGCTGTTTTTT. It translates to CAWSVDFSGAGELFF.

This clonotype occurred many times. CDR3 region: CASSPVGASYEQYF. The DNA of the CDR3 is TGTGCCAGCAGCCCAGTGGGGGCTTCCTACGAGCAGTACTTC. The chain carries TRBV7-9 and TRBJ2-7, with D tentatively TRBD1 (6 bases). Looked up from germline, CDR1 is SEHNR and CDR2 is FQNEAQ (reference sequence). Trimming cost V 5 bases and J 1 base, with 12 bases left between them. CDR3 length equals 14 residues.

V gene TRBV24-1 combines with J gene TRBJ2-5, with TRBD1 identical over 8 bases. CDR1 is KGHDR and CDR2 is SFDVKD in the germline V gene. The V segment lost 4 bases and the J segment 3 bases; nucleotides outside the gene matches: 3. The length of the CDR3 is 14 residues. In DNA, the CDR3 is TGTGCCACCAGTGACCCGACAGGGGAAGAGACCCAGTACTTC. It translates to CATSDPTGEETQYF.

The chain uses TRBV28 and TRBJ2-7; D is ambiguous. V dropped 6 bases and J dropped 3 bases, with 18 bases sitting between them. CDR1 is MDHEN and CDR2 is SYDVKM in the germline V gene. The CDR3 sequence is 15 residues long. CDR3 region: CASRTLGRTIYEQYF. CDR3 DNA sequence: TGTGCCAGCAGGACCCTCGGGCGGACGATCTACGAGCAGTACTTC.

This clonotype occurred many times. The chain is built from TRBV28 and TRBJ2-3, with 7 bases lining up with TRBD2. V was clipped by 3 bases and J by 11 bases; unmatched bases: 11. This CDR3 comprises 14 residues. The germline gives CDR1 MDHEN, CDR2 SYDVKM. The CDR3 sequence is CASSLDRGGGRQYF. The CDR3 coding sequence is TGTGCCAGCAGTTTGGACCGGGGCGGGGGAAGGCAGTATTTT.

This chain links TRBV20-1 with TRBJ2-7, with TRBD2 matching 13 bases. V gave up 6 bases and J gave up 6 bases; unmatched junction bases: 11. The CDR3 totals 15 residues. The germline V gene has CDR1 DFQATT and CDR2 SNEGSKA (reference sequence). CDR3 amino acids: CSATTGTSGISEQYF. CDR3 nucleotides: TGCAGTGCGACGACGGGGACTAGCGGGATTAGCGAGCAGTACTTC.

At least ten counts were recorded for this clonotype. The genes are TRBV7-6 and TRBJ2-7; tentative D call: TRBD2 (5 bases). CDR1 and CDR2 (germline): SGHVS, FNYEAQ. The ends were cut back, 3 bases at V and 2 bases at J, with 14 bases in the middle. This CDR3 region has 15 residues. CDR3 in amino acids: CASSFSSSHPYEQYF. DNA of the CDR3: TGTGCCAGCAGCTTCTCTAGCTCACACCCCTACGAGCAGTACTTC.

This clonotype was counted between two and nine times. V and J are TRBV6-5 and TRBJ2-4; 9 nucleotides match TRBD1. The CDR3 is 19 amino acids. CDR1 MNHEY and CDR2 SVGAGI come from the germline V gene. Trimming took 6 bases from V and 2 from J; bases not matched to a gene: 17. CDR3 nucleotides: TGTGCCAGCAGGTCCTACCGGGACAGGGAGTCTTCAACCAAAAACATTCAGTACTTC. This encodes CASRSYRDRESSTKNIQYF.

The sample holds many counts of this clonotype. CDR3 region: CASSSYGVYDYGYTF. CDR3 nucleotide sequence: TGTGCCAGCAGCTCGTATGGGGTGTACGACTATGGCTACACCTTC. The chain links TRBV7-8 to TRBJ1-2, with D uncertain. The CDR3 loop spans 15 amino acids. The germline CDR1 and CDR2 sequences are SGHVS and FQNEAQ. Trimming took off 4 bases at V and 3 bases at J, with 15 bases between the two ends.

There are many counts of this clonotype. The chain has TRBV6-1 and TRBJ1-1; D is unclear. The CDR3 is 15 residues long. Germline V gene lookup returns CDR1 MNHNS and CDR2 SASEGT. V gave up 5 bases and J gave up 0 bases, with 13 bases separating them. CDR3 coding DNA: TGTGCCAGCAGTAAGCGGGCTGAAATGAACACTGAAGCTTTCTTT. Its translation: CASSKRAEMNTEAFF.

This clonotype was seen at least ten times. The rearrangement uses TRBV7-8 and TRBJ1-3; possible D gene TRBD1, 5 bases. V gave up 0 bases and J gave up 0 bases, with 12 bases separating them. The CDR3 loop spans 17 amino acids. Per germline, CDR1 SGHVS and CDR2 FQNEAQ. The chain's CDR3 is CASSLALDSLSGNTIYF. In DNA, the CDR3 is TGTGCCAGCAGCTTAGCGCTTGACAGCCTCTCTGGAAACACCATATATTTT. The full variable domain, in which reference TRBV7-8 and TRBJ1-3 provide the parts outside the CDR3, is GAGVSQSPRYKVAKRGQDVALRCDPISGHVSLFWYQQALGQGPEFLTYFQNEAQLDKSGLPSDRFFAERPEGSVSTLKIQRTQQEDSAVYLCASSLALDSLSGNTIYFGEGSWLTVV.

This clonotype was observed many times. The rearrangement joins TRBV27 to TRBJ2-7; D gene unclear. The CDR3 is made up of 13 amino acids. CDR1 MNHEY and CDR2 SMNVEV come from the germline V gene (reference sequence). The V end lost 5 bases, the J end lost 3 bases, and 11 bases lay between the germline ends. In DNA, the CDR3 is TGTGCCAGCAGTCTTGGAGCGAGCTACGAGCAGTACTTC. Translating it yields CASSLGASYEQYF.

This clonotype was counted ten times or more. The chain is built from TRBV2 and TRBJ2-7; 9 bases map to TRBD2. CDR1 is SNHLY, CDR2 FYNNEI, per germline. CDR3 length equals 14 residues. J was trimmed by 2 bases and V by 10 bases; bases with no gene match: 9. This CDR3 is CATLTGTSTYEQYF. CDR3 nucleotide sequence: TGTGCCACCCTGACCGGGACTAGCACCTACGAGCAGTACTTC.

There are many counts of this clonotype. The chain uses TRBV10-3 and TRBJ2-7; perhaps TRBD1 as D (5 bases). Germline-derived CDR1 and CDR2 are ENHRY and SYGVKD. The V end lost 2 bases, the J end lost 0 bases, and 8 bases lay between the germline ends. CDR3 length: 14 residues. The CDR3 DNA is TGTGCCATCAGTGAGCCTGACAGCTCCTACGAGCAGTACTTC. This encodes CAISEPDSSYEQYF.

The count of this clonotype is one. It may be a read error: a sequence one base away is much more abundant. The chain couples TRBV5-1 to TRBJ2-7; TRBD1 matches 8 bases. V was pared by 3 bases and J by 3 bases, with 2 bases of the junction left unmatched. Germline loops: CDR1 SGHRS, CDR2 YFSETQ. This CDR3 region has 13 residues. CDR3 loop: CASSSDRVYEQYF. The CDR3 nucleotides are TGCGCCAGCAGCTCGGACAGGGTCTACGAGCAGTACTTC.